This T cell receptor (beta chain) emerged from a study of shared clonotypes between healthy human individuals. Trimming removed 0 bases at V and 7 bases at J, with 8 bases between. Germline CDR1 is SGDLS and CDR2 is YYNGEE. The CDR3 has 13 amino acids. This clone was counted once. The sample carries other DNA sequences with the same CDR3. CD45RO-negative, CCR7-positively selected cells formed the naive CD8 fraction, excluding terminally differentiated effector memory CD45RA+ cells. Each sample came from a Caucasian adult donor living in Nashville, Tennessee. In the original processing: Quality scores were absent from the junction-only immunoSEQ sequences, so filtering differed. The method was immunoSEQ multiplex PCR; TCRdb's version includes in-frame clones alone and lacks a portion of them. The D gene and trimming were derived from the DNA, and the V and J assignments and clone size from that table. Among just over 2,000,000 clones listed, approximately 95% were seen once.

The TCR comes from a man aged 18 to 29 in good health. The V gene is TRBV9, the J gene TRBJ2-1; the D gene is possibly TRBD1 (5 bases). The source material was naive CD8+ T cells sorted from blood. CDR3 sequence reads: CASSVVSGNEQFF. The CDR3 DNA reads TGTGCCAGCAGCGTAGTGTCAGGGAATGAGCAGTTCTTC.